These 27 T cell receptor beta chains share one sample of origin, sequenced in a study of breast tumors, draining lymph nodes, adjacent tissues. TCRdb reanalysed the multiplex PCR reads using MiXCR and keeps one entry per CDR3 protein. The table lists under 80,000 distinct CDR3 sequences, 40% to 45% of them singletons. The specimen was breast tumor tissue. The source of these receptors is a female donor with breast cancer. Some clones in this sample may be carry-over from other donors' samples.

This clonotype was seen at least ten times. This could be a read error, since a much larger clone is one nucleotide away. This chain links TRBV20-1 with TRBJ2-7; 9 bases map to TRBD1. Germline CDR1 reads DFQATT; CDR2 reads SNEGSKA (reference sequence). This CDR3 has 16 amino acids. With V trimmed by 7 bases and J by 6 bases, 19 bases remained unmatched. The CDR3 coding sequence is TGCAGTGTGTCGGGACAGGGTTTGGGTGCACTTGGCGAGCAGTACTTC. Its translation: CSVSGQGLGALGEQYF.

This clonotype showed up many times. This chain links TRBV19 with TRBJ1-4, with unresolved D. Trimming removed 7 bases from V and 3 bases from J, with 12 bases in between. The CDR3 covers 14 residues. The germline CDR1 and CDR2 sequences are LNHDA and SQIVND (reference sequence). CDR3 nucleotide sequence: TGTGCCAGTACTCACCCCGGCGCTAATGAAAAACTGTTTTTT. The encoded protein is CASTHPGANEKLFF.

This clonotype is categorized as medium-sized. The rearrangement links TRBV29-1 to TRBJ2-2, with D maybe TRBD2 (6 bases). This CDR3 comprises 14 residues. V was cut by 7 bases and J by 5 bases, with 17 bases left in between. The V gene's germline CDR1 is SQVTM and CDR2 ANQGSEA. The CDR3 DNA reads TGCAGCGGGAGACTAGGAGGGAGGACCGGGGAGCTGTTTTTT. It encodes CSGRLGGRTGELFF.

This clonotype was picked up many times. V is TRBV20-1 and J is TRBJ2-1, with 14 bases lining up with TRBD2. This CDR3 contains 17 residues. Unmatched junction bases numbered 4, after V lost 1 base and J lost 2 bases. CDR1 is DFQATT, CDR2 SNEGSKA, per germline (reference sequence). CDR3 sequence reads: CSARAGTSGSAYNEQFF. The CDR3 DNA reads as TGCAGTGCTAGAGCCGGGACTAGCGGGAGTGCCTACAATGAGCAGTTCTTC.

This clonotype was found many times. V gene TRBV6-2 or TRBV6-3 combines with J gene TRBJ2-3; either TRBD1 or TRBD2 may fit D (6 bases each). Germline loops: CDR1 MNHEY, CDR2 SVGEGT. V was cut by 1 base and J by 2 bases, with 10 bases left in between. The CDR3 runs to 15 residues. As DNA, the CDR3 is TGTGCCAGCAGTTACTTAGGGGGGCCCACAGATACGCAGTATTTT. Amino acids: CASSYLGGPTDTQYF.

CDR3 nucleotides: TGTGCCACCAGCAGCTTGGCCCAAGAGACCCAGTACTTC. It translates to CATSSLAQETQYF. This sequence joins TRBV15 and TRBJ2-5; no reliable D call. This CDR3 contains 13 residues. In germline, CDR1 is LNHNV, CDR2 YYDKDF (reference sequence). The V gene lost 3 bases and the J gene lost 1 base, with 6 bases spanning the gap. The full variable domain, completed using reference TRBV15 and TRBJ2-5, is DAMVIQNPRYQVTQFGKPVTLSCSQTLNHNVMYWYQQKSSQAPKLLFHYYDKDFNNEADTPDNFQSRRPNTSFCFLDIRSPGLGDTAMYLCATSSLAQETQYFGPGTRLLVL.

This clonotype was detected ten times or more. The chain has TRBV20-1 and TRBJ2-5; unclear D gene. Trimming stripped 0 bases from V and 4 bases from J, with 15 bases between. Germline V gene data show CDR1 as DFQATT and CDR2 as SNEGSKA (reference sequence). The CDR3 length is 15 residues. As DNA, the CDR3 is TGCAGTGCTAGAGATGGTTTCGGGTTTGGAGAGACCCAGTACTTC. Its translation: CSARDGFGFGETQYF.

For this clonotype: Being one base from a much bigger clone, this may be a read error. The CDR3 protein is CASSSFRGKGELFF. In DNA, the CDR3 is TGTGCCAGCAGTTCATTCAGGGGGAAAGGGGAGCTGTTTTTT. The chain links TRBV28 to TRBJ2-2; 7 bases align to TRBD1. Germline V gene lookup returns CDR1 MDHEN and CDR2 SYDVKM. J lost 8 bases, V lost 4 bases, and 7 bases had no gene match. This CDR3 region has 14 residues. The entire variable domain, with the rest obtained from reference TRBV28 and TRBJ2-2, is as follows: DVKVTQSSRYLVKRTGEKVFLECVQDMDHENMFWYRQDPGLGLRLIYFSYDVKMKEKGDIPEGYSVSREKKERFSLILESASTNQTSMYLCASSSFRGKGELFFGEGSRLTVL.

This clonotype has ten or more counts. The chain combines TRBV28 with TRBJ1-2, with no clear D. Germline V gene sequence: CDR1 MDHEN, CDR2 SYDVKM. V was shortened by 3 bases and J by 4 bases, with 18 bases between the two germline ends. This CDR3 has 16 amino acids. CDR3 coding DNA: TGTGCCAGCAGTTTTGATTATTCGCGGGAAATCTATGGCTACACCTTC. It codes for CASSFDYSREIYGYTF.

This rearrangement joins TRBV24-1 to TRBJ2-2; TRBD1 is a possible D gene (5 bases). The germline CDR1 and CDR2 sequences are KGHDR and SFDVKD. This CDR3 has 14 amino acids. V was trimmed by 9 bases and J by 5 bases, leaving 15 bases between them. The CDR3 region is CATEGARLTGELFF. CDR3 coding DNA: TGTGCCACCGAAGGGGCCAGATTAACCGGGGAGCTGTTTTTT.

This clonotype was seen many times. The genes are TRBV4-1 and TRBJ2-7, with D hard to call. The CDR3 covers 13 residues. The germline CDR1 and CDR2 sequences are MGHRA and YSYEKL. The V end lost 4 bases, the J end lost 3 bases, and 10 bases lay between the germline ends. In DNA form, the CDR3 reads TGCGCCAGCAGCCCCGGACCTTACTACGAGCAGTACTTC. This encodes CASSPGPYYEQYF.

There are many counts of this clonotype. The rearrangement joins TRBV29-1 to TRBJ2-3; perhaps TRBD2 as D (5 bases). Germline assignment: CDR1 SQVTM and CDR2 ANQGSEA. The CDR3 length is 15 residues. Trimming stripped 6 bases from V and 2 bases from J, with 18 bases between. The DNA of the CDR3 is TGCAGCGTCCGAGGAGGACTTGCACTCACAGATACGCAGTATTTT. The encoded protein is CSVRGGLALTDTQYF.

The V call is TRBV12-3 or TRBV12-4, the J call TRBJ1-2; 11 bases map to TRBD1. Trimming removed 6 bases from V and 6 bases from J; junction bases left unmatched: 6. This CDR3 is 14 amino acids long. The CDR3 coding sequence is TGTGCCAGCAGCCGGGACAGGGGGAAAGATGGCTACACCTTC. Encoded protein: CASSRDRGKDGYTF.

The chain carries TRBV19 and TRBJ1-1; TRBD1 might be the D (5 bases). Germline loops: CDR1 LNHDA, CDR2 SQIVND (reference sequence). Trimming cost V 4 bases and J 0 bases, with 18 bases left between them. This CDR3 is built from 17 residues. The CDR3 loop reads CASSTFAGLSLNTEAFF. The CDR3 coding sequence is TGTGCCAGTAGTACTTTCGCAGGGTTATCGTTGAACACTGAAGCTTTCTTT.

V gene TRBV2 combines with J gene TRBJ2-2; 7 bases map to TRBD2. This CDR3 is 16 amino acids long. The ends lost 5 bases at V and 3 bases at J; junction bases unmatched: 9. Germline CDR1 SNHLY, CDR2 FYNNEI. CDR3 residues: CASSRRAGTYTGELFF. DNA of the CDR3: TGTGCCAGCAGTCGCCGAGCGGGAACTTACACCGGGGAGCTGTTTTTT. Looking up the rest from reference TRBV2 and TRBJ2-2 gives the full variable domain: EPEVTQTPSHQVTQMGQEVILRCVPISNHLYFYWYRQILGQKVEFLVSFYNNEISEKSEIFDDQFSVERPDGSNFTLKIRSTKLEDSAMYFCASSRRAGTYTGELFFGEGSRLTVL.

Notes on this clonotype: Because it lacks the conserved phenylalanine or tryptophan at the end, this CDR3 is likely a read error. V gene TRBV12-5 combines with J gene TRBJ2-3, with D hard to call. CDR1 LGHNT and CDR2 FRNRAP come from the germline V gene. The CDR3 extends over 14 amino acids. Trimming took 3 bases from V and 6 from J, leaving 13 bases between them. CDR3 nucleotide sequence: TGTGCTAGTGGTTTCGTACATGGAACGGATACGCAGTATGTT. Translated: CASGFVHGTDTQYV.

A note on this clonotype: Because the CDR3 is missing its conserved closing phenylalanine or tryptophan, this is likely a read error. The chain links TRBV12-3 or TRBV12-4 to TRBJ2-1, with 9 bases fitting TRBD2. This CDR3 is 16 amino acids long. J was trimmed by 6 bases and V by 2 bases; bases with no gene match: 8. The chain's CDR3 is CASSLKLLAGANEQFS. DNA for the CDR3: TGTGCCAGCAGTTTAAAGCTACTAGCGGGTGCCAATGAGCAGTTCTCC.

Many counts were recorded for this clonotype. The chain carries TRBV18 and TRBJ2-7; 8 bases map to TRBD1. Germline CDR1 is KGHSH and CDR2 is LQKENI. The CDR3 sequence is 14 residues long. With 4 bases clipped from V and 0 bases from J, the junction kept 2 bases outside the gene matches. CDR3 sequence reads: CASSRQGSSYEQYF. Here the CDR3 DNA reads TGTGCCAGCTCACGACAGGGGTCCTCCTACGAGCAGTACTTC.

This clonotype was seen ten or more times. This may be a read error: a much more frequent sequence differs by one nucleotide. This chain uses TRBV7-9 with TRBJ2-6; D may be TRBD1 (5 bases). Germline CDR1 is SEHNR and CDR2 is FQNEAQ (reference sequence). The CDR3 sequence is 15 residues long. The chain's CDR3 is CASSSDYSGANVLPF. The CDR3, as DNA: TGTGCCAGCAGCTCCGATTACTCTGGGGCCAACGTCCTGCCTTTC.

This clonotype has at least ten counts. Since a much larger clone is just one base distant, this may be a read error. The chain employs TRBV7-2 and TRBJ1-2, with D perhaps TRBD1 (5 bases). The CDR3 extends over 15 amino acids. Germline V gene lookup returns CDR1 SGHTA and CDR2 FQGNSA. DNA for the CDR3: TGTGCCAGCAGCTTAGAAACAGGATCAAACTATGGCTACCCCTTC. Translating it yields CASSLETGSNYGYPF.

This clonotype was seen a single time. Germline and junction disagree at one end, which may indicate a read error. The V call is TRBV20-1, the J call TRBJ1-2; 10 bases match TRBD1. Germline lookup yields CDR1 DFQATT and CDR2 SNEGSKA (reference sequence). The CDR3 is 14 amino acids. The CDR3 region is CSAYRTGGNSGYIF. The DNA for the CDR3 is TGCAGTGCTTACCGGACAGGGGGGAACTCTGGCTACATCTTC.

This clonotype came up a few times. The germline gene is not matched at one end of the junction; a read error may be the cause. This chain links TRBV19 with TRBJ1-2; tentatively, D is TRBD1 (5 bases). This CDR3 comprises 14 residues. Germline lookup yields CDR1 LNHDA and CDR2 SQIVND (reference sequence). The DNA for the CDR3 is TGTGCCGGTAGTATAAGAGACAGTAACTATGGCTACACCTTC. It yields the protein CAGSIRDSNYGYTF. The full variable domain, with the rest looked up from reference TRBV19 and TRBJ1-2, is DGGITQSPKYLFRKEGQNVTLSCEQNLNHDAMYWYRQDPGQGLRLIYYSQIVNDFQKGDIAEGYSVSREKKESFPLTVTSAQKNPTAFYLCAGSIRDSNYGYTFGSGTRLTVV.

The chain has TRBV3-1 and TRBJ1-1; D uncertain. CDR1 is LGHDT and CDR2 is YNNKEL in the germline V gene (reference sequence). The germline V and J ends were trimmed by 4 bases and 5 bases, with 23 bases remaining between them. The length of the CDR3 is 17 residues. The CDR3 nucleotides read TGTGCCAGCAGCCCTTGCCTTTGTCGTCGGATCGAGACTGAAGCTTTCTTT. Its translation is CASSPCLCRRIETEAFF.

The chain has TRBV25-1 and TRBJ2-1, with a tentative D call TRBD2 (6 bases). The CDR3 sequence is 14 residues long. Per the germline V gene, CDR1 is MGHDK and CDR2 is SYGVNS. With 8 bases removed from V and 9 bases from J, the gap between germline ends came to 20 bases. This CDR3 reads CASVGGWEQREQFF. The CDR3 region has the DNA TGTGCCAGCGTTGGGGGGTGGGAACAGCGTGAGCAGTTCTTC.

As regards this clonotype: This likely comes from a read error, as the CDR3 has no conserved phenylalanine or tryptophan at its end. V and J are TRBV29-1 and TRBJ1-4; maybe TRBD1 (5 bases). The length of the CDR3 is 15 residues. Germline-derived CDR1 and CDR2 are SQVTM and ANQGSEA. Trimming took off 4 bases at V and 1 base at J, with 13 bases between the two ends. CDR3 loop: CSVVGQGGTNEKLFL. DNA of the CDR3: TGCAGCGTTGTGGGGCAGGGCGGAACTAATGAAAAACTGTTTCTT.

Many counts were recorded for this clonotype. The V and J genes are TRBV4-1 and TRBJ1-6; 7 bases are shared with TRBD1. Looked up from germline, CDR1 is MGHRA and CDR2 is YSYEKL. The CDR3 totals 15 residues. J lost 7 bases, V lost 0 bases, and 3 bases had no gene match. CDR3 DNA sequence: TGCGCCAGCAGCCAAGAGGAGGGGGCAAATTCACCCCTCCACTTT. Translated: CASSQEEGANSPLHF.

V is TRBV29-1 and J is TRBJ2-1; TRBD2 aligns across 9 bases. With V trimmed by 1 base and J by 8 bases, 6 bases remained unmatched. This CDR3 contains 14 residues. Per the germline V gene, CDR1 is SQVTM and CDR2 is ANQGSEA. CDR3 loop: CSVEVAGEVHEQFF. CDR3 DNA sequence: TGCAGCGTTGAAGTAGCGGGAGAAGTTCATGAGCAGTTCTTC.